What follows are 8 T cell receptor beta chains derived from one specimen sequenced in a study of T cell repertoires in cytomegalovirus infection. TCRdb reprocessed the reads with MiXCR, giving one entry per CDR3 protein. In the table there are about 920,000 distinct CDR3 sequences, approximately 33% of which are singletons. These TCRs' antigens remain unknown. The starting material was cultured CD8+ T cells from PBMCs, obtained from culture after CMV antigen stimulation. These TCRs come from a human donor in good health (CMV status not recorded). Some clones in this sample may be carry-over from other donors' samples.

This clonotype was seen repeatedly, ten times or more. V gene TRBV7-3 combines with J gene TRBJ2-5; TRBD1 matches 7 bases. The CDR3 consists of 14 residues. V was clipped by 4 bases and J by 4 bases; unmatched bases: 6. CDR1 SGHTA and CDR2 FQGTGA come from the germline V gene. CDR3 residues: CASSSTGFGETQYF. CDR3 sequence (DNA): TGTGCCAGCAGCTCGACAGGGTTTGGAGAGACCCAGTACTTC.

This clonotype was seen more than once but under ten times. The CDR3 is CASRFSPESTDTQYF. CDR3 bases: TGTGCCAGCCGCTTTTCCCCGGAAAGCACAGATACGCAGTATTTT. The rearrangement links TRBV6-1 to TRBJ2-3, with D unresolved. This CDR3 region has 15 residues. Germline V gene sequence: CDR1 MNHNS, CDR2 SASEGT. V lost 8 bases and J lost 0, with 15 bases in between.

The chain is built from TRBV27 and TRBJ2-2; TRBD1 matches 9 bases. The CDR3 has 17 residues. J was trimmed by 2 bases and V by 5 bases; bases with no gene match: 9. Looked up from germline, CDR1 is MNHEY and CDR2 is SMNVEV (reference sequence). CDR3 bases: TGTGCCAGCAGTCTAAGCCGGGACAGGGTCAACACCGGGGAGCTGTTTTTT. It is translated as CASSLSRDRVNTGELFF.

This clonotype occurred once. The chain employs TRBV7-8 and TRBJ2-2, with unresolved D. The CDR3 covers 12 residues. The V end lost 2 bases, the J end lost 7 bases, and 5 bases lay between the germline ends. Germline CDR1 and CDR2: SGHVS and FQNEAQ. CDR3 loop: CASSLMNGELFF. CDR3 nucleotide sequence: TGTGCCAGCAGCTTAATGAACGGGGAGCTGTTTTTT.

This rearrangement joins TRBV7-9 to TRBJ2-7; TRBD1 agrees at 7 bases. CDR1 and CDR2 (germline): SEHNR, FQNEAQ (reference sequence). The V gene end was trimmed by 4 bases and the J gene end by 2 bases; junction bases not matched to a gene: 5. This CDR3 has 14 amino acids. CDR3 DNA: TGTGCCAGCAGCTCAACAGGGGACCCCTACGAGCAGTACTTC. It is translated as CASSSTGDPYEQYF. Filled out from reference TRBV7-9 and TRBJ2-7, the complete variable domain reads DTGVSQNPRHKITKRGQNVTFRCDPISEHNRLYWYRQTLGQGPEFLTYFQNEAQLEKSRLLSDRFSAERPKGSFSTLEIQRTEQGDSAMYLCASSSTGDPYEQYFGPGTRLTVT.

As concerns this clonotype: A junction boundary mismatches the germline segment, possibly from a read error. V usage is TRBV7-9 and J usage is TRBJ1-1; 7 nucleotides align to TRBD1. This CDR3 contains 14 residues. Germline CDR1 SEHNR, CDR2 FQNEAQ (reference sequence). The CDR3 bases are TGTGCCAGCAGCCCTCAGCGGGGACAGCCTACGCAGGGGTTT. Translating gives CASSPQRGQPTQGF.

In this sample, this clonotype turned up many times. The chain carries TRBV7-2 and TRBJ2-2; 14 bases line up with TRBD2. Germline-derived CDR1 and CDR2 are SGHTA and FQGNSA. Unmatched junction bases numbered 9, after V lost 2 bases and J lost 4 bases. This CDR3 is built from 19 residues. The CDR3 spells CASSLNPGLAGESTGELFF. The CDR3 DNA sequence: TGTGCCAGCAGCTTAAACCCGGGACTAGCGGGGGAGAGCACCGGGGAGCTGTTTTTT.

Turning to this clonotype: A much larger clone lies one base from this, so it may be a read error. The DNA for the CDR3 is TGTGTCAGCAGCCTCAGGACTAGCGGGGGTTTTAGCGGGGAGCTGTTTTTT. Translated: CVSSLRTSGGFSGELFF. The chain employs TRBV7-6 and TRBJ2-2; 13 nucleotides agree with TRBD2. Germline CDR1 and CDR2: SGHVS and FNYEAQ. The CDR3 has 17 amino acids. The full variable domain, rest sourced from reference TRBV7-6 and TRBJ2-2, is GAGVSQSPRYKVTKRGQDVALRCDPISGHVSLYWYRQALGQGPEFLTYFNYEAQQDKSGLPNDRFSAERPEGSISTLTIQRTEQRDSAMYRCVSSLRTSGGFSGELFFGEGSRLTVL.